This T cell receptor (beta chain) was recovered during a study of cytomegalovirus exposure and HLA in healthy donors. Study-level background: Researchers previously reported finding 90 million to 130 million unique TCR beta sequences from approximately 200 million T cells. Findings and caveats of the study: Reports described diagnosis of cytomegalovirus status by the classifier as highly specific and sensitive. One variant, a missense change in DCLRE1C, was linked in a later analysis to TCR beta V- and J-gene trimming. A later analysis showed HLA-associated TCR beta chains outstripping equally common others in clonal expansion.

Of note for this clone: Its matching antigen is unknown.

From germline, CDR1 is GTSNPN and CDR2 SVGIG (reference sequence). There are 18 residues in the CDR3. V was trimmed by 2 bases and J by 3 bases, leaving 25 bases between them. PCR primers comprised 60 Vbeta and 13 Jbeta primers. Clones were read by immunoSEQ multiplex PCR, and TCRdb kept only the in-frame ones, dropping some. This sample yields 65,000 to 100,000 clones, of which roughly 80% are seen a single time; 14% to 15% belongs to the top ten. The sequence was obtained from a woman aged 40 to 49 in good health and CMV-seropositive. This sequence joins TRBV30 and TRBJ2-5; TRBD2 is a possible D gene (6 bases). The sample was PBMCs. CDR3 DNA: TGTGCCTGGAGTTTCTGGGCCCCGGTTCGGGAGCTGGAAGAGACCCAGTACTTC. This translates into CAWSFWAPVRELEETQYF.